A selection of T cell receptor beta chains follows, all from one sample in a study of T cells in localized non-small cell lung cancer. The table came from immunoSEQ multiplex PCR; TCRdb's copy has only in-frame clones and leaves some out. The sample contains about 6,300 clones, approximately 40% of which appear only once. The sample in question was lung tumor tissue, obtained before any cancer treatment. Receptor source: a woman aged 40 to 75 with stage II squamous cell lung carcinoma. Each CDR3 is given with its conserved first and last residue. The order of the fields is D gene, clone size, J gene, V gene, CDR3 protein, CDR3 DNA. A D gene is named only where the DNA matches it firmly. Clone sizes are given selectively: once, few, many, or a class where the clone is expanded.

d_call: TRBD2
clone_size: NA
j_call: TRBJ2-1
v_call: TRBV5-1
cdr3_aa: CASSLLGASGSYNEQFF
cdr3_nt: TGCGCCAGCAGCTTGTTGGGAGCTAGCGGGAGCTACAATGAGCAGTTCTTC

d_call: TRBD2
clone_size: NA
j_call: TRBJ2-1
v_call: TRBV6-8
cdr3_aa: CASLRAGGHGNEQFF
cdr3_nt: TGTGCCAGCCTCCGGGCGGGGGGCCACGGGAATGAGCAGTTCTTC

d_call: NA
clone_size: few
j_call: TRBJ2-7
v_call: TRBV6-8
cdr3_aa: CASSHEQGKKTYEQYF
cdr3_nt: TGTGCCAGCAGCCACGAGCAGGGGAAGAAAACCTACGAGCAGTACTTC

d_call: NA
clone_size: NA
j_call: TRBJ1-2
v_call: TRBV9
cdr3_aa: CASRDPNYGYTF
cdr3_nt: TGTGCCTCCAGGGACCCTAACTATGGCTACACCTTC

d_call: NA
clone_size: medium-sized
j_call: TRBJ1-1
v_call: TRBV9
cdr3_aa: CASSVAQGPNTEAFF
cdr3_nt: TGTGCCAGCAGCGTAGCTCAGGGCCCGAACACTGAAGCTTTCTTT

d_call: TRBD1
clone_size: medium-sized
j_call: TRBJ1-1
v_call: TRBV6-8
cdr3_aa: CASSDLGQGTTEAFF
cdr3_nt: TGTGCCAGCAGTGACTTAGGACAGGGGACCACTGAAGCTTTCTTT

d_call: NA
clone_size: NA
j_call: TRBJ2-3
v_call: TRBV19
cdr3_aa: CASSLNTGSGADTQYF
cdr3_nt: TGTGCCAGTAGTCTCAATACAGGGTCTGGGGCAGATACGCAGTATTTT

d_call: NA
clone_size: few
j_call: TRBJ2-7
v_call: TRBV25-1
cdr3_aa: CASSADLGGADEQYF
cdr3_nt: TGTGCCAGCAGTGCCGACTTGGGGGGGGCCGACGAGCAGTACTTC

d_call: NA
clone_size: NA
j_call: TRBJ2-5
v_call: TRBV30
cdr3_aa: CAWSQTLQETQYF
cdr3_nt: TGTGCCTGGAGCCAGACGCTCCAAGAGACCCAGTACTTC

d_call: TRBD1
clone_size: few
j_call: TRBJ1-3
v_call: TRBV6-8
cdr3_aa: CAISPVGQRNSGNTIYF
cdr3_nt: TGTGCCATCAGCCCCGTGGGACAGAGAAACTCTGGAAACACCATATATTTT

d_call: TRBD1
clone_size: NA
j_call: TRBJ1-3
v_call: TRBV23-1
cdr3_aa: CASSPSPGQGIVGNTIYF
cdr3_nt: TGCGCCAGCAGCCCCTCTCCGGGACAGGGGATTGTGGGAAACACCATATATTTT

d_call: NA
clone_size: NA
j_call: TRBJ1-1
v_call: TRBV11-3
cdr3_aa: CASSLMGIGTEAFF
cdr3_nt: TGTGCCAGCAGCTTAATGGGTATAGGGACTGAAGCTTTCTTT

d_call: NA
clone_size: few
j_call: TRBJ1-1
v_call: TRBV6-8
cdr3_aa: CASSYWAGTEAFF
cdr3_nt: TGTGCCAGCAGTTACTGGGCAGGCACTGAAGCTTTCTTT

d_call: TRBD2
clone_size: NA
j_call: TRBJ2-4
v_call: TRBV2
cdr3_aa: CASSEKRREGKNIQYF
cdr3_nt: TGTGCCAGCAGTGAAAAGCGGCGGGAGGGCAAAAACATTCAGTACTTC

d_call: NA
clone_size: NA
j_call: TRBJ2-4
v_call: TRBV9
cdr3_aa: CASSPRPQRWDIQYF
cdr3_nt: TGTGCCAGCAGCCCCCGGCCCCAGAGGTGGGACATTCAGTACTTC

d_call: NA
clone_size: NA
j_call: TRBJ2-1
v_call: TRBV11-3
cdr3_aa: CASSRGFSSYNEQFF
cdr3_nt: TGTGCCAGCAGCAGAGGGTTCTCATCCTACAATGAGCAGTTCTTC

d_call: TRBD2
clone_size: few
j_call: TRBJ2-5
v_call: TRBV9
cdr3_aa: CASRGTSGVETQYF
cdr3_nt: TGTGCCAGCAGGGGGACTAGCGGGGTTGAGACCCAGTACTTC

d_call: NA
clone_size: NA
j_call: TRBJ1-1
v_call: TRBV10-1
cdr3_aa: CASSEGVWQPDEAFF
cdr3_nt: TGCGCCAGCAGTGAAGGCGTATGGCAGCCTGACGAAGCTTTCTTT

d_call: NA
clone_size: few
j_call: TRBJ1-1
v_call: TRBV6-8
cdr3_aa: CASSDPGLGNTEAFF
cdr3_nt: TGTGCCAGCAGCGATCCAGGGCTGGGGAACACTGAAGCTTTCTTT

d_call: NA
clone_size: NA
j_call: TRBJ2-4
v_call: TRBV9
cdr3_aa: CASSGLGSNIQYF
cdr3_nt: TGTGCCAGCAGCGGACTCGGGTCGAACATTCAGTACTTC

d_call: TRBD1
clone_size: NA
j_call: TRBJ2-1
v_call: TRBV7-6
cdr3_aa: CASMMRTGFYNEQFF
cdr3_nt: TGTGCCAGCATGATGCGGACAGGGTTCTACAATGAGCAGTTCTTC

d_call: NA
clone_size: NA
j_call: TRBJ1-2
v_call: TRBV28
cdr3_aa: CASSPLQNYGYTF
cdr3_nt: TGTGCCAGCAGTCCCTTACAGAACTATGGCTACACCTTC

d_call: NA
clone_size: few
j_call: TRBJ1-1
v_call: TRBV6-8
cdr3_aa: CASRDLLGRAFF
cdr3_nt: TGTGCCAGCAGGGACCTTCTCGGGCGTGCTTTCTTT

d_call: TRBD2
clone_size: NA
j_call: TRBJ2-7
v_call: TRBV29-1
cdr3_aa: CSVVFGRGSYEQYF
cdr3_nt: TGCAGCGTTGTATTCGGGAGGGGATCCTACGAGCAGTACTTC

d_call: TRBD2
clone_size: few
j_call: TRBJ2-1
v_call: TRBV2
cdr3_aa: CASWTSGRSSYNEQFF
cdr3_nt: TGTGCCAGCTGGACTAGCGGGAGGAGCTCCTACAATGAGCAGTTCTTC

d_call: NA
clone_size: NA
j_call: TRBJ1-5
v_call: TRBV16
cdr3_aa: CASSPRGNNQPQHF
cdr3_nt: TGTGCCAGCAGCCCCAGGGGAAACAATCAGCCCCAGCATTTT

d_call: TRBD2
clone_size: few
j_call: TRBJ2-3
v_call: TRBV6-8
cdr3_aa: CASSGQRGNTDTQYF
cdr3_nt: TGTGCCAGCAGTGGCCAGCGGGGGAACACAGATACGCAGTATTTT

d_call: NA
clone_size: NA
j_call: TRBJ2-5
v_call: TRBV30
cdr3_aa: CAWSVPKETQYF
cdr3_nt: TGTGCCTGGAGTGTACCTAAAGAGACCCAGTACTTC

d_call: NA
clone_size: NA
j_call: TRBJ2-2
v_call: TRBV28
cdr3_aa: CASSHLRGDDTGELFF
cdr3_nt: TGTGCCAGCAGCCACCTCCGAGGGGACGACACCGGGGAGCTGTTTTTT

d_call: NA
clone_size: NA
j_call: TRBJ2-2
v_call: TRBV9
cdr3_aa: CASSVDVGELFF
cdr3_nt: TGTGCCAGCAGCGTAGACGTAGGGGAGCTGTTTTTT